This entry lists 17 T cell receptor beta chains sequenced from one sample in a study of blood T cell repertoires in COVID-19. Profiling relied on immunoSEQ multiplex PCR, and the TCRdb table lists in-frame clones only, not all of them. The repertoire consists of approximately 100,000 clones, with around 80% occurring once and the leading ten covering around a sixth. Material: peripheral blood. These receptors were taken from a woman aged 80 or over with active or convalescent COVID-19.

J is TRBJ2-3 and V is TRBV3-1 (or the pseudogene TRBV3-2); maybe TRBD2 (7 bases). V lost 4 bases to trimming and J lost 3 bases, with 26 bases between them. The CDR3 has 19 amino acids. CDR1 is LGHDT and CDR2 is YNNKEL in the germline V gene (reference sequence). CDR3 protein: CASSPESGGSYYRTDTQYF. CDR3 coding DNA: TGTGCCAGCAGCCCTGAGTCGGGGGGCTCATATTACCGGACAGATACGCAGTATTTT.

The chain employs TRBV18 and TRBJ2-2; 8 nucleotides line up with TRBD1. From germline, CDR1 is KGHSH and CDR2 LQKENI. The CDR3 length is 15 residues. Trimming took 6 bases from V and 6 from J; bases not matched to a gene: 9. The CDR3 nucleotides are TGTGCCAGCTCCCAACGGACAGGGCCTCCCGGGGAGCTGTTTTTT. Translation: CASSQRTGPPGELFF.

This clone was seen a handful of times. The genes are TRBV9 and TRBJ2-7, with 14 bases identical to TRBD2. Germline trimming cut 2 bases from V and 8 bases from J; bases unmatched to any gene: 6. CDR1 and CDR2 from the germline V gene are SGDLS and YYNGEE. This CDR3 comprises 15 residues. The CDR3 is CASSVGLAGEQKQYF. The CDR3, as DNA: TGTGCCAGCAGCGTGGGACTAGCGGGAGAGCAAAAGCAGTACTTC.

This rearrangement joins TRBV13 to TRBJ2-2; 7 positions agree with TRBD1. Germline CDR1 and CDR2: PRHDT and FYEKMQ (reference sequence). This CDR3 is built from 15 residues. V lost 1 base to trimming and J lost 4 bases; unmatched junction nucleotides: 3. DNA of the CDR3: TGTGCCAGCAGCTTAGTCGGGACAGCCACCGGGGAGCTGTTTTTT. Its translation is CASSLVGTATGELFF.

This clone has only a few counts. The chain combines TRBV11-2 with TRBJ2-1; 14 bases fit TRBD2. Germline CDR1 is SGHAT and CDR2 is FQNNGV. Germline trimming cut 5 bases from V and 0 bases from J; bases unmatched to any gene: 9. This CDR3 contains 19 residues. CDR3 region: CASSPPGLAGAYSYNEQFF. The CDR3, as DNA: TGTGCCAGCAGCCCCCCGGGACTAGCGGGGGCTTACTCCTACAATGAGCAGTTCTTC. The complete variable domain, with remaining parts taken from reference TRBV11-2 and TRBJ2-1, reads EAGVAQSPRYKIIEKRQSVAFWCNPISGHATLYWYQQILGQGPKLLIQFQNNGVVDDSQLPKDRFSAERLKGVDSTLKIQPAKLEDSAVYLCASSPPGLAGAYSYNEQFFGPGTRLTVL.

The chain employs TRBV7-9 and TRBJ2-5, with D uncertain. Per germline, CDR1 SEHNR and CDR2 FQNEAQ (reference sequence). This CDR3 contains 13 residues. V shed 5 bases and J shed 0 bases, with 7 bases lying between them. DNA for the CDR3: TGTGCCAGCAGCCCCAGTAACCAAGAGACCCAGTACTTC. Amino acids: CASSPSNQETQYF. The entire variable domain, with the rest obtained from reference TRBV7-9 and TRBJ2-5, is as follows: DTGVSQNPRHKITKRGQNVTFRCDPISEHNRLYWYRQTLGQGPEFLTYFQNEAQLEKSRLLSDRFSAERPKGSFSTLEIQRTEQGDSAMYLCASSPSNQETQYFGPGTRLLVL.

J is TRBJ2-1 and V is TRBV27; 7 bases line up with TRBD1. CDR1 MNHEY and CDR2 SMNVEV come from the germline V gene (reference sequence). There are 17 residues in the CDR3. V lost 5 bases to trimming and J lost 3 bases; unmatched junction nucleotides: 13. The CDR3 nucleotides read TGTGCCAGCAGTCAATCAACCGGGACAGACTACTACAATGAGCAGTTCTTC. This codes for CASSQSTGTDYYNEQFF.

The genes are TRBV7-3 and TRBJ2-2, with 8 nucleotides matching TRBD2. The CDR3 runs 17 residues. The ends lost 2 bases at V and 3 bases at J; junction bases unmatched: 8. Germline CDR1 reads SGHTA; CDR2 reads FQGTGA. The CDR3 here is CASSLGLAGIDTGELFF. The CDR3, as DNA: TGTGCCAGCAGCTTAGGGCTAGCGGGTATAGACACCGGGGAGCTGTTTTTT.

The CDR3 is CASGPDRGEQYF. CDR3 nucleotides: TGTGCTAGTGGTCCCGACAGGGGCGAGCAGTACTTC. V usage is TRBV12-5 and J usage is TRBJ2-7, with 8 bases fitting TRBD1. There are 12 residues in the CDR3. The junction had 3 bases not matched to a gene; V was cut back by 5 bases and J by 6 bases. The V gene's germline CDR1 is LGHNT and CDR2 FRNRAP.

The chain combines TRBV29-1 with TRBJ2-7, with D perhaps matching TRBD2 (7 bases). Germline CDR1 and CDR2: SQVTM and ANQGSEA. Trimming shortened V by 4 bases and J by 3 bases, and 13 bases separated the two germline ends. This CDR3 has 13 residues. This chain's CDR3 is CSVAGGARYEQYF. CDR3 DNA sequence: TGCAGCGTTGCTGGGGGGGCGCGCTACGAGCAGTACTTC.

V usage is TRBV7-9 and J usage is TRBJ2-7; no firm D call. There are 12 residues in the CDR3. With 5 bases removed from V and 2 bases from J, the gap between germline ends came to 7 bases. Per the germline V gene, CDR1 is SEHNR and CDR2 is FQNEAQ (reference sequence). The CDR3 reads CASSPHPYEQYF. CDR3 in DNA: TGTGCCAGCAGCCCCCATCCCTACGAGCAGTACTTC. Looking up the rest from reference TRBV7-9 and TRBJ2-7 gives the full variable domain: DTGVSQNPRHKITKRGQNVTFRCDPISEHNRLYWYRQTLGQGPEFLTYFQNEAQLEKSRLLSDRFSAERPKGSFSTLEIQRTEQGDSAMYLCASSPHPYEQYFGPGTRLTVT.

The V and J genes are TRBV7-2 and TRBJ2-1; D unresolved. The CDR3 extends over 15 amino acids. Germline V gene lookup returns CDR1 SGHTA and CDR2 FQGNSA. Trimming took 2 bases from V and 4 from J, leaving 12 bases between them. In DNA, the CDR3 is TGTGCCAGCAGCTTATTCGGCGGTGATTACAATGAGCAGTTCTTC. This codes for CASSLFGGDYNEQFF.

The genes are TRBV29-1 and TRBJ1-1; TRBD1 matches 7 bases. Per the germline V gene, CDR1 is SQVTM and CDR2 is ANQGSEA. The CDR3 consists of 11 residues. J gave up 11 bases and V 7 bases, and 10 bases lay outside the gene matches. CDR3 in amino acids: CSARDSLAAFF. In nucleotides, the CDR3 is TGCAGCGCCAGGGACAGTCTAGCGGCTTTCTTT.

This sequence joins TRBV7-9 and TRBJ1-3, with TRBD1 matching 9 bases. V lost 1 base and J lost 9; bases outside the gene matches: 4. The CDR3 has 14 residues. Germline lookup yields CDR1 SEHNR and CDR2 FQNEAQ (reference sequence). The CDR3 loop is CASSLGQGGPTIYF. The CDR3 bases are TGTGCCAGCAGCTTAGGACAGGGGGGTCCCACCATATATTTT.

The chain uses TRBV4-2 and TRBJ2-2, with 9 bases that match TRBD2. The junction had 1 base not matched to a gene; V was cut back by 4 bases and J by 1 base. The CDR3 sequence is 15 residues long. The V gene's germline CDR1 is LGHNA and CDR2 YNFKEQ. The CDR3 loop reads CASSLTSGNTGELFF. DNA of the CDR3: TGTGCCAGCAGCCTGACTAGCGGGAACACCGGGGAGCTGTTTTTT.

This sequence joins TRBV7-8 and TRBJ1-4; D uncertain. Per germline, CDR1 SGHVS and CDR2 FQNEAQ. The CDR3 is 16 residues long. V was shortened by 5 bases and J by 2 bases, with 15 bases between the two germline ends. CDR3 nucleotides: TGTGCCAGCAGCGGAGGCGGAGGAGTGACTAATGAAAAACTGTTTTTT. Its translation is CASSGGGGVTNEKLFF.

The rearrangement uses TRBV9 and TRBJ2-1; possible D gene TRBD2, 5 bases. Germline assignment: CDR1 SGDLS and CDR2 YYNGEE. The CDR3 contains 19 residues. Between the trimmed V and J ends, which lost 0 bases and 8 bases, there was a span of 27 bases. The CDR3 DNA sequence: TGTGCCAGCAGCGTAGCTGGACTGAAGGGTTCCCCTCGAAGGGATGAGCAGTTCTTC. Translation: CASSVAGLKGSPRRDEQFF.